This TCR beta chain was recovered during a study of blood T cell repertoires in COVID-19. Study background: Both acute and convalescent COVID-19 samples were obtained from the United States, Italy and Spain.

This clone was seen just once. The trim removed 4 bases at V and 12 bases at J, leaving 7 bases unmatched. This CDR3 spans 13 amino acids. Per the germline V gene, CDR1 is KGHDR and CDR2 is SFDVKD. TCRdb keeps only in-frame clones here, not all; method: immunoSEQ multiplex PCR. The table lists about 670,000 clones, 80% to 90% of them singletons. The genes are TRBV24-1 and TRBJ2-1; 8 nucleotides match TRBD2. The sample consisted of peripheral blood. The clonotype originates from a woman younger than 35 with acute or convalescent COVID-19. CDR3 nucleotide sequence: TGTGCCACCAGTGACGGGAGGGGCGCAGGGCAGTTCTTC. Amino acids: CATSDGRGAGQFF.